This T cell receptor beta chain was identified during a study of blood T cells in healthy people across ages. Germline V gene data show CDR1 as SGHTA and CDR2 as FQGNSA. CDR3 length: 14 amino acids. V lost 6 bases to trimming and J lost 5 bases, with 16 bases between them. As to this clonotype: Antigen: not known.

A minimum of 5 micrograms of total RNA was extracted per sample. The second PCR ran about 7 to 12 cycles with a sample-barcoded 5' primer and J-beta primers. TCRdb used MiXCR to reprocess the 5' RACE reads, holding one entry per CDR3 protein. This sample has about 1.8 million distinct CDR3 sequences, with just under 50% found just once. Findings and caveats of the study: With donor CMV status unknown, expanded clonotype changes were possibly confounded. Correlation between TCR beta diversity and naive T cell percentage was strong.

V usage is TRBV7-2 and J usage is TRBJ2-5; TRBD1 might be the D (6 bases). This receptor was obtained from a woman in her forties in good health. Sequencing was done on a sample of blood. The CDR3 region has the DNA TGTGCCAGCAGGATAAAGGGGGTGGAGGAGACCCAGTACTTC. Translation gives CASRIKGVEETQYF.